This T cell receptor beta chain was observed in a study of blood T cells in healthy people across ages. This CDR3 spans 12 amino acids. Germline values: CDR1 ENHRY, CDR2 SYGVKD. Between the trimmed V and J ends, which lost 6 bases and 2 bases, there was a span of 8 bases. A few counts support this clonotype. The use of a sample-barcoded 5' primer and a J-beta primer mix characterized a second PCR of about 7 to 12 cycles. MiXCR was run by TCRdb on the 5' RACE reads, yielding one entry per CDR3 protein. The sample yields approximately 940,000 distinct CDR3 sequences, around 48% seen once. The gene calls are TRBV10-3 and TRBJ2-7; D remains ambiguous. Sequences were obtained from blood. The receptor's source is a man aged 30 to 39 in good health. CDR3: CAIRSQTYEQYF. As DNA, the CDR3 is TGTGCCATCAGGTCGCAGACCTACGAGCAGTACTTC.